The present entry profiles one T cell receptor beta chain with its context. This sample stems from a study of blood T cells in healthy people across ages. The CDR3 loop spans 16 amino acids. Germline V gene data show CDR1 as KGHSH and CDR2 as LQKENI. The V gene lost 1 base and the J gene lost 0 bases, with 10 bases spanning the gap. Primed by a sample-barcoded 5' primer and a J-beta primer mix, a second PCR proceeded for roughly 6 to 12 cycles. One entry per CDR3 protein results from TCRdb running MiXCR on the 5' RACE reads. This sample has 800,000 or so distinct CDR3 sequences; 25% occur once, and the top ten carry under 4%. These sequences were also reported in another study, on T cells of mothers and their children. As that study records: Addition of sample barcodes and 2-4 random nucleotides occurred through the M1S primer of the second PCR.

The receptor comes from a boy aged 5-17 years in good health. The sequenced material came from blood. The chain has TRBV18 and TRBJ2-1; D call uncertain. The CDR3 sequence is CASSPRPQRSYNEQFF. Here the CDR3 DNA reads TGTGCCAGCTCACCACGGCCGCAGCGCTCCTACAATGAGCAGTTCTTC.